Following are 4 T cell receptor beta chains from one sample sequenced in a study of cytomegalovirus exposure and HLA in healthy donors. The repertoire was sequenced with immunoSEQ multiplex PCR; TCRdb's copy has only in-frame clones and lacks some. The table records 150,000 to 200,000 clones, around nine tenths of them present only once. Sequencing was performed on PBMCs. Receptor source: a woman in her thirties in good health and CMV-seronegative.

The sample holds one count of this clone. The CDR3, as DNA: TGTGCCAGCAGTCTTAGCGGGGGGGCCGTCTTTGCAGATACGCAGTATTTT. Translated: CASSLSGGAVFADTQYF. The genes are TRBV27 and TRBJ2-3; 11 positions agree with TRBD2. This CDR3 has 17 amino acids. The trim removed 5 bases at V and 4 bases at J, leaving 11 bases unmatched. Germline assignment: CDR1 MNHEY and CDR2 SMNVEV (reference sequence).

This clone was found a few times. The chain joins TRBV9 to TRBJ2-1; TRBD2 agrees at 9 bases. Trimming removed 2 bases from V and 6 bases from J; junction bases left unmatched: 9. The CDR3 runs to 16 residues. The germline V gene has CDR1 SGDLS and CDR2 YYNGEE. The CDR3 DNA sequence: TGTGCCAGCAGCGTTTTAGCGGGGGCCCGTCGCAATGAGCAGTTCTTC. This codes for CASSVLAGARRNEQFF. Full variable domain (outside the CDR3, taken from reference TRBV9 and TRBJ2-1): DSGVTQTPKHLITATGQRVTLRCSPRSGDLSVYWYQQSLDQGLQFLIQYYNGEERAKGNILERFSAQQFPDLHSELNLSSLELGDSALYFCASSVLAGARRNEQFFGPGTRLTVL.

The rearrangement uses TRBV9 and TRBJ2-7; 7 bases are a match to TRBD1. The CDR3 spans 16 residues. CDR1 is SGDLS, CDR2 YYNGEE, per germline. J was trimmed by 1 base and V by 0 bases; bases with no gene match: 7. The DNA for the CDR3 is TGTGCCAGCAGCGTAGGATCCGGGACAGCATCCTACGAGCAGTACTTC. This encodes CASSVGSGTASYEQYF.

The chain links TRBV2 to TRBJ2-7; 12 bases align to TRBD1. The CDR3 has 15 amino acids. CDR1 and CDR2 (germline): SNHLY, FYNNEI. V shed 6 bases, J shed 4 bases, and the junction held 7 bases outside the gene matches. The CDR3 sequence: CASSPGQGAGYEQYF. Written as DNA, the CDR3 is TGTGCCAGCAGCCCGGGACAGGGGGCGGGATACGAGCAGTACTTC.